A single sample is the source of the 3 T cell receptor beta chains below, sequenced in a study of Graves' ophthalmopathy and Graves' hyperthyroidism. Using RNA transcripts, the TCR beta CDR3 regions were amplified. Second-round multiplex PCR came after a first-round RT-PCR that employed HTBI primers. TCRdb re-derived calls from the multiplex PCR reads in MiXCR, one entry per CDR3 protein. The data hold 740,000 or so distinct CDR3 sequences, with approximately 40% observed a single time. Material for sequencing was peripheral blood. These receptor sequences come from an adult man with Graves' ophthalmopathy.

There are many counts of this clonotype. This rearrangement joins TRBV15 to TRBJ2-3; 10 bases agree with TRBD1. Germline CDR1 and CDR2: LNHNV and YYDKDF (reference sequence). The CDR3 has 14 amino acids. V was clipped by 4 bases and J by 5 bases; unmatched bases: 3. CDR3 bases: TGTGCCACCAGCACGTGGGACAGGGGAGATACGCAGTATTTT. Protein sequence: CATSTWDRGDTQYF.

This clonotype turned up a few times. J is TRBJ2-7 and V is TRBV10-3; TRBD1 matches at 7 bases. CDR1 is ENHRY and CDR2 is SYGVKD in the germline V gene. This CDR3 has 13 residues. J gave up 2 bases and V 10 bases, and 8 bases lay outside the gene matches. CDR3 in amino acids: CASSQTGTYEQYF. As DNA, the CDR3 is TGTGCCAGCAGCCAGACAGGGACCTACGAGCAGTACTTC.

J is TRBJ2-7 and V is TRBV19; 13 nucleotides match TRBD2. Germline V lookup: CDR1 LNHDA, CDR2 SQIVND (reference sequence). The CDR3 extends over 15 amino acids. Trimming took 4 bases from V and 5 from J; bases not matched to a gene: 5. The CDR3 protein is CASSKRTSGSHEQYF. CDR3 coding DNA: TGTGCCAGTAGTAAACGGACTAGCGGGAGCCACGAGCAGTACTTC.